The 32 T cell receptor beta chains listed next were all sequenced from one sample in a study of shared clonotypes between healthy human individuals. Naive CD8 populations comprised CD45RO-negative cells positively selected for CCR7, excluding terminally differentiated effector memory CD45RA+ cells. Profiling relied on immunoSEQ multiplex PCR, and the TCRdb table lists in-frame clones only, not all of them. The sample contains approximately 2,200,000 clones, around 93% of which appear only once. The source material was naive CD8+ T cells from PBMCs. The receptors stem from a man aged 18-30 years in good health. Some clones in this sample may be carry-over from other donors' samples.

The chain joins TRBV7-2 to TRBJ2-7, with no clear D. CDR3 length equals 14 residues. V lost 5 bases and J lost 1, with 12 bases in between. Germline CDR1 reads SGHTA; CDR2 reads FQGNSA. CDR3 in amino acids: CASSLPGKSYEQYF. CDR3 nucleotides: TGTGCCAGCAGCCTCCCGGGCAAATCCTACGAGCAGTACTTC. Complete variable domain (other parts from reference TRBV7-2 and TRBJ2-7): GAGVSQSPSNKVTEKGKDVELRCDPISGHTALYWYRQSLGQGLEFLIYFQGNSAPDKSGLPSDRFSAERTGGSVSTLTIQRTQQEDSAVYLCASSLPGKSYEQYFGPGTRLTVT.

J is TRBJ2-7 and V is TRBV5-6; D is ambiguous. Germline values: CDR1 SGHDT, CDR2 YYEEEE. Trimming stripped 6 bases from V and 0 bases from J, with 10 bases between. The CDR3 loop spans 13 amino acids. The CDR3 region has the DNA TGTGCCAGCACCCGCGATAGCTCCTACGAGCAGTACTTC. Its protein is CASTRDSSYEQYF.

This chain joins TRBV19 and TRBJ2-1, with D possibly TRBD2 on 5 matching bases. Trimming took off 5 bases at V and 2 bases at J, with 13 bases between the two ends. CDR1 is LNHDA and CDR2 is SQIVND in the germline V gene (reference sequence). The CDR3 totals 15 residues. The CDR3 DNA sequence: TGTGCCAGTAGTCCCTCGTGGACTGCCTACAATGAGCAGTTCTTC. Protein: CASSPSWTAYNEQFF.

V is TRBV6-5 and J is TRBJ2-5, with TRBD2 matching over 8 bases. CDR1 and CDR2 (germline): MNHEY, SVGAGI. Losses at the gene ends were 5 bases for V and 4 bases for J; bases not matched to a gene: 6. The CDR3 length is 14 residues. This chain's CDR3 is CASSPTSGRETQYF. In nucleotides, the CDR3 is TGTGCCAGCAGTCCCACTAGCGGTCGAGAGACCCAGTACTTC.

This clone appeared a single time. The chain employs TRBV9 and TRBJ1-5, with TRBD1 matching 8 bases. V trimming: 3 bases; J trimming: 6 bases; junction bases outside the gene matches: 8. In germline, CDR1 is SGDLS, CDR2 YYNGEE. This CDR3 has 15 amino acids. As DNA, the CDR3 is TGTGCCAGCAGCGCAACAGGGGGAAGGGCTCAGCCCCAGCATTTT. Translation gives CASSATGGRAQPQHF. The full variable domain, with the rest looked up from reference TRBV9 and TRBJ1-5, is DSGVTQTPKHLITATGQRVTLRCSPRSGDLSVYWYQQSLDQGLQFLIQYYNGEERAKGNILERFSAQQFPDLHSELNLSSLELGDSALYFCASSATGGRAQPQHFGDGTRLSIL.

The rearrangement uses TRBV7-2 and TRBJ2-7; maybe TRBD2 (5 bases). This CDR3 is built from 14 residues. Germline-derived CDR1 and CDR2 are SGHTA and FQGNSA. Between the trimmed V and J ends, which lost 5 bases and 0 bases, there was a span of 11 bases. This CDR3 reads CASSRNGVSYEQYF. CDR3 nucleotide sequence: TGTGCCAGCAGCAGAAACGGGGTCTCCTACGAGCAGTACTTC.

This chain uses TRBV28 with TRBJ2-5; D gene uncertain. This CDR3 is built from 11 residues. The V and J ends lost 3 bases and 9 bases respectively, with 8 bases between them. CDR1 and CDR2 (germline): MDHEN, SYDVKM. The CDR3 is CASSFGPAQYF. In DNA, the CDR3 is TGTGCCAGCAGTTTTGGGCCGGCCCAGTACTTC.

The gene calls are TRBV5-1 and TRBJ2-7; TRBD2 agrees at 11 bases. The CDR3 runs 16 residues. With V trimmed by 4 bases and J by 5 bases, 11 bases remained unmatched. Per the germline V gene, CDR1 is SGHRS and CDR2 is YFSETQ. DNA of the CDR3: TGCGCCAGCAGCCCAGCAGTACTAGCGGGAGTCAACGAGCAGTACTTC. It is translated as CASSPAVLAGVNEQYF.

This clone was counted once. The V call is TRBV27, the J call TRBJ1-5, with D possibly being TRBD1 (5 bases). The CDR3 covers 13 residues. Per germline, CDR1 MNHEY and CDR2 SMNVEV (reference sequence). The V end lost 4 bases, the J end lost 5 bases, and 9 bases lay between the germline ends. CDR3 region: CASSSTADQPQHF. In DNA form, the CDR3 reads TGTGCCAGCAGTTCGACAGCCGATCAGCCCCAGCATTTT.

This clone showed up just once. At one of its ends the junction is not consistent with the germline gene, which may arise from a read error. V is TRBV19 and J is TRBJ2-3; 11 positions match TRBD2. This CDR3 has 14 amino acids. Germline V gives CDR1 LNHDA, CDR2 SQIVND (reference sequence). CDR3 amino acids: CASIAGGSTGTQYF. The CDR3 coding sequence is TGTGCCAGTATAGCGGGAGGGAGCACAGGTACGCAGTATTTT. Drawing the rest from reference TRBV19 and TRBJ2-3, the complete variable domain is DGGITQSPKYLFRKEGQNVTLSCEQNLNHDAMYWYRQDPGQGLRLIYYSQIVNDFQKGDIAEGYSVSREKKESFPLTVTSAQKNPTAFYLCASIAGGSTGTQYFGPGTRLTVL.

The chain uses TRBV19 and TRBJ2-3, with D possibly matching TRBD1 (5 bases). Germline CDR1 is LNHDA and CDR2 is SQIVND (reference sequence). V was shortened by 9 bases and J by 3 bases, with 16 bases between the two germline ends. The CDR3 is 14 amino acids. CDR3 loop: CASLSTADTDTQYF. The CDR3 DNA sequence: TGTGCCAGCCTATCGACAGCCGATACAGATACGCAGTATTTT.

The chain is built from TRBV7-8 and TRBJ1-4; no clear D gene. This CDR3 has 14 residues. Germline lookup yields CDR1 SGHVS and CDR2 FQNEAQ. Between the trimmed V and J ends, which lost 7 bases and 4 bases, there was a span of 13 bases. The CDR3 spells CASTLRDLNEKLFF. The CDR3 nucleotides read TGTGCCAGCACCCTCCGGGATCTTAATGAAAAACTGTTTTTT.

V gene TRBV15 combines with J gene TRBJ2-5; TRBD1 matches 9 bases. In germline, CDR1 is LNHNV, CDR2 YYDKDF (reference sequence). The CDR3 is made up of 15 amino acids. V trimming: 4 bases; J trimming: 5 bases; junction bases outside the gene matches: 8. The CDR3: CATSTQQGARETQYF. The CDR3 region has the DNA TGTGCCACCAGCACGCAACAGGGGGCGCGGGAGACCCAGTACTTC.

The chain joins TRBV4-3 to TRBJ2-4; either TRBD1 or TRBD2 may fit D (5 bases each). V was cut by 0 bases and J by 1 base, with 13 bases left in between. CDR1 LGHNA and CDR2 YSLEER come from the germline V gene. This CDR3 spans 17 amino acids. This CDR3 reads CASSQDIRGAAKNIQYF. The CDR3, as DNA: TGCGCCAGCAGCCAAGATATAAGGGGAGCCGCCAAAAACATTCAGTACTTC.

The V gene is TRBV28, the J gene TRBJ2-1; TRBD2 matches at 11 bases. The CDR3 spans 17 residues. V shed 2 bases and J 2 bases; nucleotides not matched to a gene: 5. Per the germline V gene, CDR1 is MDHEN and CDR2 is SYDVKM. The CDR3 loop is CASSLKLAGEPYNEQFF. In DNA form, the CDR3 reads TGTGCCAGCAGTTTAAAACTAGCGGGAGAACCCTACAATGAGCAGTTCTTC.

This sequence joins TRBV28 and TRBJ1-1; no firm D call. V shed 10 bases and J shed 0 bases, with 9 bases lying between them. CDR1 and CDR2 from the germline V gene are MDHEN and SYDVKM. This CDR3 is 12 amino acids long. As DNA, the CDR3 is TGTGCCACCGCGCTCGTGAACACTGAAGCTTTCTTT. It is translated as CATALVNTEAFF.

V and J are TRBV5-4 and TRBJ1-4; perhaps TRBD1 as D (6 bases). This CDR3 has 16 amino acids. Trimming removed 4 bases from V and 5 bases from J, with 18 bases in between. Germline V gene lookup returns CDR1 SGHNT and CDR2 YYREEE (reference sequence). CDR3 amino acids: CASSNRDGGPNEKLFF. CDR3 bases: TGTGCCAGCAGCAACAGGGACGGCGGTCCCAATGAAAAACTGTTTTTT.

Concerning this clone: Additional DNA sequences in this sample encode the identical CDR3. J is TRBJ1-2 and V is TRBV25-1; D is unclear. The length of the CDR3 is 12 residues. Trimming cost V 1 base and J 4 bases, with 4 bases left between them. Germline V CDR1 and CDR2: MGHDK, SYGVNS. CDR3: CASSESGYGYTF. CDR3 in DNA: TGTGCCAGCAGTGAATCTGGCTATGGCTACACCTTC.

The genes are TRBV7-6 and TRBJ2-2; D might be TRBD2 (5 bases). The germline gives CDR1 SGHVS, CDR2 FNYEAQ. The CDR3 is made up of 15 amino acids. The germline V and J ends were trimmed by 5 bases and 7 bases, with 17 bases remaining between them. CDR3 DNA: TGTGCCAGCAGCGCCGGAGGCAGCATGGACGGGGAGCTGTTTTTT. Translating it yields CASSAGGSMDGELFF.

As for this clone: Germline is not matched at one junction end, which may reflect a read error. This rearrangement joins TRBV13 to TRBJ2-3; D is undetermined. Germline loops: CDR1 PRHDT, CDR2 FYEKMQ (reference sequence). The CDR3 covers 14 residues. The CDR3 reads CASSLGRRVDTQYF. CDR3 DNA: TGTGCCAGCAGCCTAGGTCGTAGGGTGGATACGCAGTATTTT. Combining the CDR3 with reference TRBV13 and TRBJ2-3 gives the whole variable domain AAGVIQSPRHLIKEKRETATLKCYPIPRHDTVYWYQQGPGQDPQFLISFYEKMQSDKGSIPDRFSAQQFSDYHSELNMSSLELGDSALYFCASSLGRRVDTQYFGPGTRLTVL.

This chain's CDR3 is CASSFEGDEQFF. CDR3 DNA: TGTGCCAGCAGTTTCGAGGGCGATGAGCAGTTCTTC. This chain joins TRBV27 and TRBJ2-1, with D perhaps TRBD2 (5 bases). This CDR3 has 12 amino acids. Germline CDR1 MNHEY, CDR2 SMNVEV (reference sequence). V was clipped by 3 bases and J by 8 bases, with 8 bases between them.

The J gene is TRBJ2-1, the V gene TRBV28; D gene unclear. Germline values: CDR1 MDHEN, CDR2 SYDVKM. The CDR3 length is 13 residues. V gave up 5 bases and J gave up 0 bases, with 5 bases separating them. DNA for the CDR3: TGTGCCAGCAGTACCGGCTCCTACAATGAGCAGTTCTTC. It codes for CASSTGSYNEQFF.

The V call is TRBV28, the J call TRBJ2-1, with D maybe TRBD2 (6 bases). Germline V gene sequence: CDR1 MDHEN, CDR2 SYDVKM. V lost 5 bases and J lost 0, with 14 bases in between. The CDR3 contains 16 residues. CDR3 amino acids: CASSRVRGSSYNEQFF. The DNA of the CDR3 is TGTGCCAGCAGTCGGGTGCGGGGTAGCTCCTACAATGAGCAGTTCTTC.

This chain uses TRBV4-2 with TRBJ2-5; a weak D match, TRBD2 (6 bases). CDR3 size: 15 residues. CDR1 is LGHNA and CDR2 is YNFKEQ in the germline V gene. Trimming left V 0 bases short and J 5 bases short, with 13 bases between. CDR3 in DNA: TGTGCCAGCAGCCAAGAGGGGGGATTCTACGAGACCCAGTACTTC. It specifies CASSQEGGFYETQYF.

The V and J genes are TRBV10-2 and TRBJ1-5; D remains unclear. The CDR3 spans 13 residues. Trimming removed 6 bases at V and 5 bases at J, with 11 bases between. Germline-derived CDR1 and CDR2 are WSHSY and SAAADI. The CDR3 spells CASRDGTYQPQHF. In nucleotides, the CDR3 is TGCGCCAGCAGAGACGGAACTTATCAGCCCCAGCATTTT.

The V call is TRBV6-4, the J call TRBJ2-1, with 12 bases matching TRBD2. The germline V gene has CDR1 MRHNA and CDR2 SNTAGT. The CDR3 is made up of 15 amino acids. The junction had 7 bases not matched to a gene; V was cut back by 5 bases and J by 8 bases. The CDR3 spells CASSSRLAGVDEQFF. The CDR3 nucleotides read TGTGCCAGCAGTTCTCGACTAGCGGGAGTAGATGAGCAGTTCTTC.

A remark on this clone: The sample contains more than one DNA sequence encoding this CDR3. The rearrangement joins TRBV5-6 to TRBJ2-2; D not certain. V was clipped by 0 bases and J by 7 bases, with 4 bases between them. Per germline, CDR1 SGHDT and CDR2 YYEEEE. The CDR3 is 12 amino acids. The CDR3 protein is CASSLDSGELFF. CDR3 DNA sequence: TGTGCCAGCAGCTTGGACAGCGGGGAGCTGTTTTTT.

The genes are TRBV7-9 and TRBJ1-4, with 9 bases lining up with TRBD1. The J segment lost 5 bases and the V segment lost 3 bases, leaving 4 bases of the junction unmatched. The germline gives CDR1 SEHNR, CDR2 FQNEAQ (reference sequence). The CDR3 contains 15 residues. The CDR3 is CASSLLGQGNEKLFF. CDR3 bases: TGTGCCAGCAGCTTGTTGGGACAGGGAAATGAAAAACTGTTTTTT.

This chain connects TRBV15 to TRBJ1-1; D is ambiguous. Trimming removed 1 base from V and 1 base from J, with 7 bases in between. This CDR3 spans 14 amino acids. Germline V gene data show CDR1 as LNHNV and CDR2 as YYDKDF (reference sequence). In DNA form, the CDR3 reads TGTGCCACCAGCAGAGGTTGGGAGAACACTGAAGCTTTCTTT. It yields the protein CATSRGWENTEAFF.

The V gene is TRBV21-1, the J gene TRBJ2-2; TRBD2, the table's D call, was not compared with the DNA. TRBV21-1 is a pseudogene segment. This CDR3 has 18 amino acids. CDR3 bases: TGTGCCAGCAGCAAAGTCTCCGGAATTCCGCGGGACACCGGGGAGCTGTTTTTT. It yields the protein CASSKVSGIPRDTGELFF.

This sequence joins TRBV10-1 and TRBJ2-5; 10 nucleotides line up with TRBD2. V dropped 4 bases and J dropped 5; count of bases not matched to a gene: 10. The CDR3 has 16 residues. Germline lookup yields CDR1 WNHNN and CDR2 SYGVQD (reference sequence). The CDR3 here is CASSGLAGVWGETQYF. The CDR3 nucleotides are TGCGCCAGCAGTGGGCTAGCGGGAGTATGGGGGGAGACCCAGTACTTC.

J is TRBJ2-7 and V is TRBV4-1; a weak D match, TRBD2 (6 bases). V lost 5 bases to trimming and J lost 4 bases, with 12 bases between them. The CDR3 spans 13 residues. Germline CDR1 and CDR2: MGHRA and YSYEKL. The CDR3 protein is CASSGGTPYEQYF. CDR3 bases: TGCGCCAGCAGCGGAGGGACTCCGTACGAGCAGTACTTC.